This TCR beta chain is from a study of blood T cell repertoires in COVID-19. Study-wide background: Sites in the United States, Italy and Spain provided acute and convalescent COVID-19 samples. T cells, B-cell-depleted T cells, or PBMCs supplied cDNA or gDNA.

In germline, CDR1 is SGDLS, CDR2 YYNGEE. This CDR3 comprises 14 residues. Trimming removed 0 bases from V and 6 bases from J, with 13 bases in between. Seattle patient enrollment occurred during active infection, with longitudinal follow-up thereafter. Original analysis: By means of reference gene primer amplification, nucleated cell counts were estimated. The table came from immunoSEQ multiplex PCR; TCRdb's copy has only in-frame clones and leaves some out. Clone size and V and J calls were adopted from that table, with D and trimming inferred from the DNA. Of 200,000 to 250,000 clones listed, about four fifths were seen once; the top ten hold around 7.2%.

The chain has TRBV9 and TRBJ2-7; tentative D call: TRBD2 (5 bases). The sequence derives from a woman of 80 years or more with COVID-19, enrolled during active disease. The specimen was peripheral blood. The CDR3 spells CASSVEPDRGEQYF. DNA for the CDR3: TGTGCCAGCAGCGTAGAGCCAGACCGGGGCGAGCAGTACTTC. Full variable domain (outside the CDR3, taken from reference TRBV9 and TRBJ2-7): DSGVTQTPKHLITATGQRVTLRCSPRSGDLSVYWYQQSLDQGLQFLIQYYNGEERAKGNILERFSAQQFPDLHSELNLSSLELGDSALYFCASSVEPDRGEQYFGPGTRLTVT.